The 28 T cell receptor beta chains listed next were all sequenced from one sample in a study of blood T cell repertoires in COVID-19. Some clones are missing from TCRdb's copy, which holds only in-frame ones; the method was immunoSEQ multiplex PCR. The data hold approximately 61,000 clones, with approximately 83% observed a single time. Source material: peripheral blood. All receptors derive from a human donor in a cohort sampled during active COVID-19.

The rearrangement links TRBV4-3 to TRBJ1-2; D unresolved. Trimming took off 1 base at V and 7 bases at J, with 7 bases between the two ends. CDR3 size: 12 residues. Germline loops: CDR1 LGHNA, CDR2 YSLEER. The CDR3 here is CASSQVPGGYTF. CDR3 coding DNA: TGCGCCAGCAGCCAAGTCCCAGGTGGCTACACCTTC.

Here the CDR3 reads CASSSTRQGNSPLHF. DNA for the CDR3: TGTGCCAGCAGCTCGACGAGACAGGGTAATTCACCCCTCCACTTT. The chain has TRBV7-2 and TRBJ1-6; 7 nucleotides agree with TRBD1. The CDR3 is made up of 15 amino acids. The V gene's germline CDR1 is SGHTA and CDR2 FQGNSA. V gave up 4 bases and J gave up 6 bases; unmatched junction bases: 6.

The chain carries TRBV4-3 and TRBJ1-1; 8 bases agree with TRBD1. This CDR3 spans 15 amino acids. J gave up 5 bases and V 0 bases, and 5 bases lay outside the gene matches. Germline V gene data show CDR1 as LGHNA and CDR2 as YSLEER. The CDR3 protein is CASSQDRTGWTEAFF. CDR3 nucleotides: TGCGCCAGCAGCCAAGATCGGACAGGGTGGACTGAAGCTTTCTTT.

A word on this clone: Other DNA sequences in this sample translate to the same CDR3. J is TRBJ1-2 and V is TRBV28; D is unresolved. This CDR3 region has 13 residues. Between the trimmed V and J ends, which lost 3 bases and 4 bases, there was a span of 9 bases. Germline lookup yields CDR1 MDHEN and CDR2 SYDVKM. The CDR3 DNA reads as TGTGCCAGCAGTTTGGGAGGTATCTATGGCTACACCTTC. It specifies CASSLGGIYGYTF.

V gene TRBV10-2 combines with J gene TRBJ1-4; D is possibly TRBD1 (5 bases). The CDR3 consists of 14 residues. V lost 2 bases and J lost 5, with 9 bases in between. Germline CDR1 reads WSHSY; CDR2 reads SAAADI. The CDR3 loop reads CASSEAGVNEKLFF. As DNA, the CDR3 is TGCGCCAGCAGTGAGGCGGGGGTAAATGAAAAACTGTTTTTT.

About this clone: Being one base from a much bigger clone, this may be a read error. V and J are TRBV27 and TRBJ2-5; D gene uncertain. Germline CDR1 MNHEY, CDR2 SMNVEV (reference sequence). V was clipped by 4 bases and J by 4 bases, with 4 bases between them. CDR3 length: 11 amino acids. The CDR3 nucleotides are TGTGCCAGCAGTTCCAGAGAGACCCAGTACTTC. Translation gives CASSSRETQYF.

Only a few counts were recorded for this clone. V is TRBV19 and J is TRBJ2-3; the match to TRBD2 covers 13 bases. CDR1 and CDR2 (germline): LNHDA, SQIVND (reference sequence). CDR3 length: 16 amino acids. J gave up 5 bases and V 4 bases, and 6 bases lay outside the gene matches. DNA for the CDR3: TGTGCCAGTAGTACCCGGACTAGCGGGAGAGTAGATACGCAGTATTTT. Protein sequence: CASSTRTSGRVDTQYF.

This clone was observed a single time. This rearrangement joins TRBV29-1 to TRBJ1-1; 8 nucleotides align to TRBD1. The length of the CDR3 is 12 residues. Germline loops: CDR1 SQVTM, CDR2 ANQGSEA. Germline trimming cut 7 bases from V and 1 base from J; bases unmatched to any gene: 2. The CDR3 loop reads CSGTGQNTEAFF. CDR3 bases: TGCAGCGGGACAGGGCAGAACACTGAAGCTTTCTTT.

The V gene is TRBV28, the J gene TRBJ2-1, with 10 bases matching TRBD2. Trimming removed 7 bases from V and 5 bases from J; junction bases left unmatched: 8. This CDR3 comprises 15 residues. From germline, CDR1 is MDHEN and CDR2 SYDVKM. Here the CDR3 DNA reads TGTGCCAGCACCATACTAGCGGGGACCAACAATGAGCAGTTCTTC. The encoded protein is CASTILAGTNNEQFF.

The rearrangement uses TRBV2 and TRBJ2-1; 14 bases line up with TRBD2. Germline CDR1 SNHLY, CDR2 FYNNEI. This CDR3 has 16 residues. J was trimmed by 6 bases and V by 5 bases; bases with no gene match: 6. The CDR3 coding sequence is TGTGCCAGCAGTCCTTCGACTAGCGGGAGGGCCAATGAGCAGTTCTTC. Protein: CASSPSTSGRANEQFF.

This clone was counted a single time. The chain employs TRBV30 and TRBJ2-3; tentative D call: TRBD1 (8 bases). Germline V gene data show CDR1 as GTSNPN and CDR2 as SVGIG (reference sequence). The length of the CDR3 is 16 residues. V was cut by 5 bases and J by 2 bases, with 20 bases left in between. In DNA form, the CDR3 reads TGTGCCTGGGGACTAGGGGACAGGCCCGACACAGATACGCAGTATTTT. This codes for CAWGLGDRPDTDTQYF.

The CDR3 protein is CASSLSGAGGGGEQFF. The CDR3 coding sequence is TGTGCCAGCAGTTTATCAGGGGCTGGGGGGGGAGGTGAGCAGTTCTTC. V usage is TRBV28 and J usage is TRBJ2-1; the D gene is possibly TRBD2 (7 bases). This CDR3 is built from 16 residues. Germline V gene lookup returns CDR1 MDHEN and CDR2 SYDVKM. V was trimmed by 1 base and J by 9 bases, leaving 19 bases between them.

The CDR3 region is CASSYRGGDGNQPQHF. Here the CDR3 DNA reads TGTGCCAGCAGTTACCGGGGGGGCGATGGAAATCAGCCCCAGCATTTT. This rearrangement joins TRBV6-5 to TRBJ1-5; D might be TRBD1 (6 bases). Germline CDR1 and CDR2: MNHEY and SVGAGI. V lost 2 bases and J 4 bases, leaving 15 bases between the germline ends. CDR3 length: 16 residues.

The genes are TRBV27 and TRBJ2-1; tentative D call: TRBD2 (5 bases). This CDR3 contains 13 residues. Between the trimmed V and J ends, which lost 4 bases and 8 bases, there was a span of 12 bases. CDR1 is MNHEY and CDR2 is SMNVEV in the germline V gene (reference sequence). The CDR3 sequence is CASSSWKEDEQFF. The DNA for the CDR3 is TGTGCCAGCAGTTCTTGGAAGGAGGATGAGCAGTTCTTC.

V and J are TRBV7-9 and TRBJ2-6; D call uncertain. Germline V gene data show CDR1 as SEHNR and CDR2 as FQNEAQ (reference sequence). The CDR3 has 17 residues. The V end lost 5 bases, the J end lost 2 bases, and 16 bases lay between the germline ends. The CDR3 coding sequence is TGTGCCAGCAGCGATCTGACTCTTAATCCTGGGGCCAACGTCCTGACTTTC. Amino acids: CASSDLTLNPGANVLTF.

The chain employs TRBV19 and TRBJ2-7; D might be TRBD2 (6 bases). The germline gives CDR1 LNHDA, CDR2 SQIVND (reference sequence). The CDR3 sequence is 14 residues long. Trimming took off 3 bases at V and 6 bases at J, with 15 bases between the two ends. CDR3 residues: CASSMCRENCEQYF. The CDR3 coding sequence is TGTGCCAGTAGTATGTGTCGGGAGAATTGCGAGCAGTACTTC.

The J gene is TRBJ1-2, the V gene TRBV4-1; D is unresolved. The V and J ends lost 4 bases and 5 bases respectively, with 17 bases between them. The germline gives CDR1 MGHRA, CDR2 YSYEKL. The CDR3 consists of 15 residues. For the CDR3, the DNA is TGCGCCAGCAGCCCCGTCTTAGGGAGAGGGTATGGCTACACCTTC. Translated: CASSPVLGRGYGYTF.

This clone was observed a single time. The gene calls are TRBV19 and TRBJ1-6, with TRBD1 matching 7 bases. V was pared by 5 bases and J by 7 bases, with 11 bases of the junction left unmatched. Germline CDR1 LNHDA, CDR2 SQIVND (reference sequence). CDR3 length: 16 residues. The CDR3 reads CASSEQAGGTNSPLHF. Here the CDR3 DNA reads TGTGCCAGTAGTGAGCAGGCAGGGGGGACGAATTCACCCCTCCACTTT.

The chain joins TRBV25-1 to TRBJ2-7, with a tentative D call TRBD1 (5 bases). The germline V gene encodes CDR1 MGHDK and CDR2 SYGVNS. CDR3 length: 15 amino acids. The V end was cut by 1 base, the J end by 5 bases, with 15 bases between. The CDR3 DNA reads TGTGCCAGCAGTGAATGGGCAAAGGGGATAGACGAGCAGTACTTC. Its protein product is CASSEWAKGIDEQYF.

The chain uses TRBV6-5 and TRBJ1-6; unclear D gene. This CDR3 contains 15 residues. CDR1 is MNHEY, CDR2 SVGAGI, per germline. The V end was cut by 7 bases, the J end by 5 bases, with 15 bases between. The CDR3 coding sequence is TGTGCCAGCATAAGAGAGGGAAGAGATAATTCACCCCTCCACTTT. This codes for CASIREGRDNSPLHF.

This chain uses TRBV29-1 with TRBJ2-7, with 16 bases fitting TRBD2. V shed 4 bases, J shed 4 bases, and the junction held 4 bases outside the gene matches. CDR3 length equals 15 residues. From germline, CDR1 is SQVTM and CDR2 ANQGSEA. CDR3 bases: TGCAGCGTTGGGGGACTAGCGGGAGGGTGGTACGAGCAGTACTTC. This gives the protein CSVGGLAGGWYEQYF.

The J gene is TRBJ1-2, the V gene TRBV9; D gene ambiguous. The CDR3 runs to 15 residues. Trimming shortened V by 3 bases and J by 0 bases, and 12 bases separated the two germline ends. The V gene's germline CDR1 is SGDLS and CDR2 YYNGEE. The CDR3 DNA follows: TGTGCCAGCAGCGGGACTGCCGGGGCTAACTATGGCTACACCTTC. Its translation: CASSGTAGANYGYTF.

The rearrangement links TRBV7-3 to TRBJ2-3; weak D call: TRBD1 (5 bases). CDR1 and CDR2 (germline): SGHTA, FQGTGA. Between the trimmed V and J ends, which lost 2 bases and 6 bases, there was a span of 9 bases. CDR3 length: 13 residues. The CDR3, as DNA: TGTGCCAGCAGCTTAGGACAATTCGATACGCAGTATTTT. Its protein is CASSLGQFDTQYF.

This sequence joins TRBV19 and TRBJ1-5, with 10 bases matching TRBD1. The CDR3 spans 20 residues. CDR1 and CDR2 from the germline V gene are LNHDA and SQIVND (reference sequence). Trimming removed 7 bases from V and 0 bases from J; junction bases left unmatched: 18. The CDR3 spells CASNRAPGTGAVFSNQPQHF. For the CDR3, the DNA is TGTGCCAGTAATCGGGCGCCGGGGACAGGGGCGGTTTTTAGCAATCAGCCCCAGCATTTT.

The rearrangement joins TRBV7-2 to TRBJ2-3, with D possibly being TRBD1 (5 bases). This CDR3 comprises 14 residues. V dropped 5 bases and J dropped 2 bases, with 11 bases sitting between them. Germline loops: CDR1 SGHTA, CDR2 FQGNSA. The CDR3 protein is CASSLTGHTDTQYF. The CDR3 coding sequence is TGTGCCAGCAGCCTTACAGGACACACAGATACGCAGTATTTT.

The CDR3 nucleotides are TGTGCCAGTAGTCCAGGATTTCGGTCCTACGAGCAGTACTTC. This sequence encodes CASSPGFRSYEQYF. V gene TRBV19 combines with J gene TRBJ2-7; D unresolved. Trimming took 5 bases from V and 1 from J, leaving 12 bases between them. Germline CDR1 is LNHDA and CDR2 is SQIVND (reference sequence). This CDR3 is 14 amino acids long.

The chain is built from TRBV27 and TRBJ2-5; 7 bases align to TRBD1. The CDR3 has 14 amino acids. From germline, CDR1 is MNHEY and CDR2 SMNVEV (reference sequence). The trim removed 4 bases at V and 2 bases at J, leaving 4 bases unmatched. CDR3 protein: CASSSWTGQETQYF. The DNA for the CDR3 is TGTGCCAGCAGTTCCTGGACAGGTCAAGAGACCCAGTACTTC.

V usage is TRBV5-1 and J usage is TRBJ2-3; a possible D gene is TRBD1 (5 bases). CDR3 length: 14 amino acids. The germline gives CDR1 SGHRS, CDR2 YFSETQ. V lost 4 bases and J lost 6, with 15 bases in between. The CDR3 loop reads CASSVTQGLDTQYF. The CDR3 coding sequence is TGCGCCAGCAGCGTGACTCAGGGTTTGGATACGCAGTATTTT.